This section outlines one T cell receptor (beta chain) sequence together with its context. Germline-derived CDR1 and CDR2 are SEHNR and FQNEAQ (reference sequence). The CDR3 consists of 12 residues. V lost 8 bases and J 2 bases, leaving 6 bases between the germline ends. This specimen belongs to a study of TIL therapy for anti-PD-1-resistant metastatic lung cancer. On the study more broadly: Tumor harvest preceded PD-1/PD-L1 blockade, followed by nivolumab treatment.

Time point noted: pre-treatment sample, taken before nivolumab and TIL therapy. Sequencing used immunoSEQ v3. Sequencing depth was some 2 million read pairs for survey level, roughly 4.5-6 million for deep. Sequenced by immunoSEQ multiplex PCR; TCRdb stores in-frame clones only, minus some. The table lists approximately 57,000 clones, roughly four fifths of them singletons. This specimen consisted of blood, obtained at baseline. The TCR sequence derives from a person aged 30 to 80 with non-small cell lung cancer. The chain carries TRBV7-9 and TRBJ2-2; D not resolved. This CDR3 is CASDINTGELFF. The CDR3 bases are TGTGCCAGCGACATTAACACCGGGGAGCTGTTTTTT.